This entry features one T cell receptor (beta chain) sequence. The data derive from a study of blood T cell repertoires in COVID-19. Germline CDR1 and CDR2: KGHSH and LQKENI. The V segment lost 3 bases and the J segment 2 bases; nucleotides outside the gene matches: 6. CDR3 length: 16 amino acids. Sequencing was performed with immunoSEQ multiplex PCR; in TCRdb, only in-frame clones are kept and a portion is missing. The sample includes approximately 490,000 clones, about 88% of them seen just once. The chain uses TRBV18 and TRBJ2-3; 9 bases line up with TRBD2. The source material was PBMCs or T cells enriched from blood (not recorded which). The sequence was obtained from a woman aged 55-69 years who had recovered from COVID-19. The CDR3 nucleotides read TGTGCCAGCTCACCTTTAGCGGGGGAACTCACAGATACGCAGTATTTT. Its translation: CASSPLAGELTDTQYF. Full variable domain (outside the CDR3, taken from reference TRBV18 and TRBJ2-3): NAGVMQNPRHLVRRRGQEARLRCSPMKGHSHVYWYRQLPEEGLKFMVYLQKENIIDESGMPKERFSAEFPKEGPSILRIQQVVRGDSAAYFCASSPLAGELTDTQYFGPGTRLTVL.